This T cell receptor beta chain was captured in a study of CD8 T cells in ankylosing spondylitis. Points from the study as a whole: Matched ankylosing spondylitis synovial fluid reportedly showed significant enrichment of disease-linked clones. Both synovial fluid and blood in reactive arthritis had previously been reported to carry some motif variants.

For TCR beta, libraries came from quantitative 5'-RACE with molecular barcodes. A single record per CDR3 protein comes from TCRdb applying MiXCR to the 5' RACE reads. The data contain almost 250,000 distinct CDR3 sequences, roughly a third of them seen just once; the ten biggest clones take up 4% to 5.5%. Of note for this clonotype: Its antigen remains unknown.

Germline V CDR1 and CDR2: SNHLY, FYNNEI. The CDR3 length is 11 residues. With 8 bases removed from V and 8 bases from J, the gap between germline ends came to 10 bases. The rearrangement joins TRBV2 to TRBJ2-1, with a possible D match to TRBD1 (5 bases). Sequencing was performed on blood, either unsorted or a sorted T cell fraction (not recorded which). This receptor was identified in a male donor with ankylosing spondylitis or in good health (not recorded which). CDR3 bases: TGTGCCAGCGGCCAGGGCGATGAGCAGTTCTTC. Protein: CASGQGDEQFF.